These 22 T cell receptor beta chains were all obtained from the same sample, sequenced in a study of CD8 T cells in ankylosing spondylitis. TCRdb redid the calling of the 5' RACE reads with MiXCR, one entry per CDR3 protein. The data show approximately 350,000 distinct CDR3 sequences, 14% to 15% seen once. The sample comprised blood, either unsorted or a sorted T cell fraction (not recorded which). These receptors were taken from a male donor with ankylosing spondylitis or in good health (not recorded which).

This clonotype was counted a few times. This chain uses TRBV6-1 with TRBJ2-5, with D perhaps matching TRBD1 or TRBD2 (6 bases each). Per germline, CDR1 MNHNS and CDR2 SASEGT. V was cut by 6 bases and J by 2 bases, with 16 bases left in between. This CDR3 has 15 amino acids. The CDR3 is CASRARGGPQETQYF. The CDR3 DNA reads as TGTGCCAGCAGGGCGAGAGGGGGGCCACAAGAGACCCAGTACTTC.

In its sample, this clonotype was seen a few times. The gene calls are TRBV6-4 and TRBJ2-5; D may be TRBD2 (5 bases). CDR3 length: 15 residues. CDR1 is MRHNA, CDR2 SNTAGT, per germline. The V end was cut by 6 bases, the J end by 3 bases, with 17 bases between. The DNA of the CDR3 is TGTGCCAGCAGGGGATCAGGAGCCGGGAAAGAGACCCAGTACTTC. This sequence encodes CASRGSGAGKETQYF.

This clonotype was seen many times. The gene calls are TRBV6-4 and TRBJ2-3, with TRBD1 matching 7 bases. Looked up from germline, CDR1 is MRHNA and CDR2 is SNTAGT. Trimming at V came to 7 bases and at J to 2 bases, leaving 6 bases not matched to a gene. The CDR3 runs 14 residues. This chain's CDR3 is CASKDTGATDTQYF. The CDR3, as DNA: TGTGCCAGCAAGGATACAGGGGCCACAGATACGCAGTATTTT.

As DNA, the CDR3 is TGTGCCAGCAGCGGTCAGCAGCGGGGGGGCCTTGAGCAGTTCTTC. Translating it yields CASSGQQRGGLEQFF. The V and J genes are TRBV7-2 and TRBJ2-1; TRBD2 matches 10 bases. The CDR3 totals 15 residues. J lost 9 bases, V lost 5 bases, and 10 bases had no gene match. Looked up from germline, CDR1 is SGHTA and CDR2 is FQGNSA.

The rearrangement joins TRBV10-3 to TRBJ2-2; TRBD1 matches 10 bases. Germline trimming cut 5 bases from V and 5 bases from J; bases unmatched to any gene: 5. Germline V gene lookup returns CDR1 ENHRY and CDR2 SYGVKD. This CDR3 is 15 amino acids long. The DNA for the CDR3 is TGTGCCATCAGTTACCGGGACAGGGGTACCGGGGAGCTGTTTTTT. It translates to CAISYRDRGTGELFF.

The chain links TRBV12-3 or TRBV12-4 to TRBJ2-6; no reliable D call. V gave up 6 bases and J gave up 0 bases, with 15 bases separating them. The CDR3 has 17 amino acids. CDR3 residues: CASSRGTLTSGANVLTF. In DNA, the CDR3 is TGTGCCAGCAGCCGAGGCACCTTAACCTCTGGGGCCAACGTCCTGACTTTC.

The chain carries TRBV6-2 or TRBV6-3 and TRBJ2-7; 7 bases are shared with TRBD1. The CDR3 runs to 14 residues. The germline gives CDR1 MNHEY, CDR2 SVGEGT. V was pared by 5 bases and J by 7 bases, with 11 bases of the junction left unmatched. CDR3 loop: CASSVDRSTREQYF. The CDR3 DNA sequence: TGTGCCAGCAGTGTGGACAGGTCAACTAGGGAGCAGTACTTC.

CDR3 sequence reads: CASSAAGTIQYF. The CDR3 DNA reads TGCGCCAGCAGCGCTGCGGGGACTATACAGTATTTT. This rearrangement joins TRBV5-1 to TRBJ2-3, with 7 bases matching TRBD2. With V trimmed by 4 bases and J by 12 bases, 8 bases remained unmatched. The CDR3 consists of 12 residues. The germline gives CDR1 SGHRS, CDR2 YFSETQ.

This clonotype was observed a few times. The rearrangement uses TRBV28 and TRBJ2-5; D gene uncertain. The length of the CDR3 is 14 residues. V lost 6 bases, J lost 5 bases, and 16 bases lay in between. Germline CDR1 is MDHEN and CDR2 is SYDVKM. The CDR3 loop reads CASSPLAARETQYF. In nucleotides, the CDR3 is TGTGCCAGCAGCCCCTTAGCAGCTCGGGAGACCCAGTACTTC.

This chain links TRBV5-6 with TRBJ1-1, with D unresolved. V lost 0 bases, J lost 1 base, and 13 bases lay in between. In germline, CDR1 is SGHDT, CDR2 YYEEEE. The CDR3 consists of 16 residues. The CDR3 loop is CASSLDSGYGNTEAFF. CDR3 coding DNA: TGTGCCAGCAGCTTGGATTCGGGGTACGGGAACACTGAAGCTTTCTTT. Filled out from reference TRBV5-6 and TRBJ1-1, the complete variable domain reads DAGVTQSPTHLIKTRGQQVTLRCSPKSGHDTVSWYQQALGQGPQFIFQYYEEEERQRGNFPDRFSGHQFPNYSSELNVNALLLGDSALYLCASSLDSGYGNTEAFFGQGTRLTVV.

V usage is TRBV5-1 and J usage is TRBJ2-1, with 9 bases fitting TRBD1. Germline loops: CDR1 SGHRS, CDR2 YFSETQ. Unmatched junction bases numbered 9, after V lost 9 bases and J lost 5 bases. CDR3 size: 14 residues. The CDR3 coding sequence is TGCGCCACCTCCAGGACAGGGGCTAACAATGAGCAGTTCTTC. It yields the protein CATSRTGANNEQFF.

In this sample, this clonotype turned up many times. The rearrangement joins TRBV10-3 to TRBJ2-5; 7 bases align to TRBD1. Germline V gene sequence: CDR1 ENHRY, CDR2 SYGVKD. The V segment lost 4 bases and the J segment 2 bases; nucleotides outside the gene matches: 4. The CDR3 sequence is 14 residues long. The CDR3 bases are TGTGCCATCAGTGGGGGACAGCCTCAAGAGACCCAGTACTTC. Translation: CAISGGQPQETQYF.

The table lists this clonotype with a few counts. The chain combines TRBV6-1 with TRBJ1-1; TRBD1 is a possible D gene (6 bases). Germline CDR1 and CDR2: MNHNS and SASEGT. V lost 2 bases, J lost 2 bases, and 12 bases lay in between. This CDR3 comprises 15 residues. CDR3 sequence reads: CASSERGGSNTEAFF. The CDR3 DNA follows: TGTGCCAGCAGTGAAAGGGGGGGGTCAAACACTGAAGCTTTCTTT.

In this sample, this clonotype turned up a few times. V usage is TRBV27 and J usage is TRBJ1-5; the D gene is possibly TRBD1 (5 bases). CDR1 MNHEY and CDR2 SMNVEV come from the germline V gene (reference sequence). V lost 5 bases and J lost 8, with 16 bases in between. The CDR3 is 14 amino acids. The CDR3 DNA reads TGTGCCAGCAGTCCTCCGGGGGGAACCGAGCCCCAGCATTTT. Residues: CASSPPGGTEPQHF.

This clonotype was observed a handful of times. The chain links TRBV11-2 to TRBJ1-1, with D uncertain. The CDR3 totals 14 residues. The V and J ends lost 8 bases and 0 bases respectively, with 13 bases between them. Germline V gives CDR1 SGHAT, CDR2 FQNNGV. The CDR3 reads CASSRVTMNTEAFF. For the CDR3, the DNA is TGTGCCAGCTCGCGGGTTACCATGAACACTGAAGCTTTCTTT.

The chain joins TRBV4-2 to TRBJ1-5, with D possibly matching TRBD1 (5 bases). V was trimmed by 0 bases and J by 7 bases, leaving 10 bases between them. The CDR3 is made up of 14 amino acids. The germline CDR1 and CDR2 sequences are LGHNA and YNFKEQ. CDR3 DNA sequence: TGTGCCAGCAGCCAAGATAGGGGTGGCCAGCCCCAGCATTTT. Protein: CASSQDRGGQPQHF.

The table lists this clonotype with a few counts. The chain joins TRBV4-1 to TRBJ2-3; possibly TRBD2 for D (5 bases). The CDR3 length is 16 residues. Germline CDR1 and CDR2: MGHRA and YSYEKL. Trimming stripped 4 bases from V and 2 bases from J, with 16 bases between. The CDR3 bases are TGCGCCAGCAGCCCGCCCGGGAACAGACCCACAGATACGCAGTATTTT. This encodes CASSPPGNRPTDTQYF.

The chain carries TRBV29-1 and TRBJ2-5; D call uncertain. The CDR3 contains 11 residues. Looked up from germline, CDR1 is SQVTM and CDR2 is ANQGSEA. Trimming took off 6 bases at V and 1 base at J, with 6 bases between the two ends. Here the CDR3 DNA reads TGCAGCGTAGTTCCCCAAGAGACCCAGTACTTC. This translates into CSVVPQETQYF.

The rearrangement uses TRBV10-3 and TRBJ2-7; maybe TRBD1 (5 bases). The germline V gene has CDR1 ENHRY and CDR2 SYGVKD. V was trimmed by 3 bases and J by 2 bases, leaving 8 bases between them. The CDR3 is 13 amino acids. The CDR3, as DNA: TGTGCCATCAGTGACAGGGCCACCTACGAGCAGTACTTC. It specifies CAISDRATYEQYF.

The chain employs TRBV20-1 and TRBJ2-1; 9 bases match TRBD1. Trimming cost V 6 bases and J 9 bases; bases outside gene matches: 9. Germline values: CDR1 DFQATT, CDR2 SNEGSKA (reference sequence). The CDR3 covers 13 residues. The CDR3 nucleotides read TGCAGTGCCTTATTACAGGGGGCTCGTGAGCAGTTCTTC. Its translation is CSALLQGAREQFF.

V is TRBV7-6 and J is TRBJ2-5; D uncertain. The CDR3 loop spans 13 amino acids. V was trimmed by 5 bases and J by 4 bases, leaving 11 bases between them. Germline assignment: CDR1 SGHVS and CDR2 FNYEAQ. The CDR3 region has the DNA TGTGCCAGCAGCCCTCAGTGGGCAGAGACCCAGTACTTC. This encodes CASSPQWAETQYF. Drawing the rest from reference TRBV7-6 and TRBJ2-5, the complete variable domain is GAGVSQSPRYKVTKRGQDVALRCDPISGHVSLYWYRQALGQGPEFLTYFNYEAQQDKSGLPNDRFSAERPEGSISTLTIQRTEQRDSAMYRCASSPQWAETQYFGPGTRLLVL.

This clonotype was seen a handful of times. The V call is TRBV4-1, the J call TRBJ2-5, with TRBD2 identical over 8 bases. The CDR3 sequence is 15 residues long. V gave up 3 bases and J gave up 6 bases; unmatched junction bases: 9. Germline V gene sequence: CDR1 MGHRA, CDR2 YSYEKL. The DNA for the CDR3 is TGCGCCAGCAGCCATGAACCGACTAGCGTGAAGACCCAGTACTTC. This sequence encodes CASSHEPTSVKTQYF.